This T cell receptor beta chain was found in a study of blood T cell repertoires in COVID-19. Study as a whole: COVID-19 samples from acute and convalescent phases originated in the United States, Italy and Spain. From T cells, B-cell-depleted T cells, or PBMCs came the material, which was cDNA or gDNA.

This clone was detected only a few times. This CDR3 has 14 residues. Germline CDR1 and CDR2: KGHSH and LQKENI. Trimming removed 5 bases from V and 7 bases from J, with 17 bases in between. Source study methods: How many nucleated cells were present was estimated from reference gene primer amplification. Assay: immunoSEQ multiplex PCR; the TCRdb copy retains only in-frame clones and omits some. D and trimming were read from the DNA, whereas the V and J calls and clone size are those reported in that table. The data hold about 140,000 clones, with about 85% observed a single time. The chain recombines TRBV18 with TRBJ1-1; D is ambiguous. This clonotype originated in a human donor in a cohort sampled during active COVID-19. Specimen: peripheral blood. The CDR3 reads CASSSNPRMGEAFF. The CDR3 DNA reads as TGTGCCAGCTCATCAAATCCGAGGATGGGTGAAGCTTTCTTT.